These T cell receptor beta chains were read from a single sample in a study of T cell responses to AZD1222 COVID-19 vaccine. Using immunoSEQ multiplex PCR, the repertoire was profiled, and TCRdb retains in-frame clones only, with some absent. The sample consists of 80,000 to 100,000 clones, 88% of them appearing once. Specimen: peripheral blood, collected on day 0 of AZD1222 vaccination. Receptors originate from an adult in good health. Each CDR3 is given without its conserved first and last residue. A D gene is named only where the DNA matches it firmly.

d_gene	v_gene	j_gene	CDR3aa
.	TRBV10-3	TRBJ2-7	AISGKQGTTYEQY
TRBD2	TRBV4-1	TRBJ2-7	ASSQVGLAGISYEQY
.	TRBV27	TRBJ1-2	ASSLYMDGLYGYT
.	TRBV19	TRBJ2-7	ASSIDGEVYEQY
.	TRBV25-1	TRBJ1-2	ASSQGHGYT
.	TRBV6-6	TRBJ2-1	ASSPRGTAYNEQF
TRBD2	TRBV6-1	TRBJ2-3	ASSDGGGPNTQY
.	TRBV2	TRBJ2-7	ASSEAGLGAKSLEQY
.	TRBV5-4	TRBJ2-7	ASSLIGIGYEQY
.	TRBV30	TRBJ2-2	AWSNPAGNTGELF
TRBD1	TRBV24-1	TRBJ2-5	ATSEPDRGLSEETQY
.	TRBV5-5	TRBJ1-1	ASSLEPSTF
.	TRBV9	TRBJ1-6	ASSTYGSPLH
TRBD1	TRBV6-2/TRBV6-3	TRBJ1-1	ASSYLGQGPEAF
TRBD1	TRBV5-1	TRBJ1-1	ASSPTQGTINTEAF
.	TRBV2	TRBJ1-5	ASGSLGPQH
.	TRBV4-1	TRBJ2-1	ASSQEGQVRASEQF
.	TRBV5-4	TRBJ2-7	ASGKGDTYEQY